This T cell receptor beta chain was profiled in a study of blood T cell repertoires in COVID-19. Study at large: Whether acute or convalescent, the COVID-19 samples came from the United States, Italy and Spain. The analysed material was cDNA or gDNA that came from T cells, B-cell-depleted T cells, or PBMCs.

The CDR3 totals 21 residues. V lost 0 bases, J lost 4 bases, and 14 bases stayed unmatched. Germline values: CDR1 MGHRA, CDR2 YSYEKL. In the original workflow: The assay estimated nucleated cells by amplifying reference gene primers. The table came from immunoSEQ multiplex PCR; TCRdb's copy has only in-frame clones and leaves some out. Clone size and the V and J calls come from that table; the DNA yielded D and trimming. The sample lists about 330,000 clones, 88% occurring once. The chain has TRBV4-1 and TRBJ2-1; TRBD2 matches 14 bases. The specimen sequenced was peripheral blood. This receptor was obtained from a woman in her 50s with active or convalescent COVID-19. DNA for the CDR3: TGCGCCAGCAGCCAAGATCCCGCGGGACTAGCGGGAGACTCACCTTACAATGAGCAGTTCTTC. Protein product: CASSQDPAGLAGDSPYNEQFF.